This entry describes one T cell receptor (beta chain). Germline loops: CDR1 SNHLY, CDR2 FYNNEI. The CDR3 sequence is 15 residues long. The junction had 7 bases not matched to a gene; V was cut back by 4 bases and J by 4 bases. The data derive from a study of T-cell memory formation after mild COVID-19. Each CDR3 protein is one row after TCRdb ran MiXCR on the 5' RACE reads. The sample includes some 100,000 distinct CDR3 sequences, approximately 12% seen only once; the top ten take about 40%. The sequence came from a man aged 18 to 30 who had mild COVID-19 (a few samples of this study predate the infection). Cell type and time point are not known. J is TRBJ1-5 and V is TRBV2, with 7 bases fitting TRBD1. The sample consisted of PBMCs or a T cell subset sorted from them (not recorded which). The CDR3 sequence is CASSGGQALNQPQHF. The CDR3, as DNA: TGTGCCAGCAGTGGTGGACAGGCTTTGAATCAGCCCCAGCATTTT.